A selection of T cell receptor beta chains follows, all from one sample in a study of CXCR3-negative and CXCR3-positive naive CD8 T cells. TCRdb reprocessed the 5' RACE reads and reports one entry per CDR3 protein, with no DNA. In total, the table holds tens of thousands of distinct CDR3 sequences. The material sequenced was naive CXCR3+ CD8+ T cells from blood. These receptors originate from a human donor in good health. Some clones in this sample may be carry-over from other donors' samples. Each CDR3 is given with its conserved first and last residue.

j_call v_call cdr3_aa
TRBJ1-1 TRBV7-9 CASSLAVEAFF
TRBJ2-5 TRBV29-1 CSVPETAVGTQYF
TRBJ2-2 TRBV7-6 CASSPGTENTGELFF
TRBJ1-1 TRBV11-3 CASSLSGTGNTEAFF
TRBJ1-4 TRBV6-5 CASSPVEGDEKLFF
TRBJ2-1 TRBV5-7 CASSLGGRRRYEQFF
TRBJ2-1 TRBV6-2/TRBV6-3 CASNHGSGRNEQFF
TRBJ2-3 TRBV5-5 CASRLDGYTDTQYF
TRBJ1-1 TRBV29-1 CSVETPENTEAFF
TRBJ2-3 TRBV5-1 CASSYEGGTGADTQYF
TRBJ1-1 TRBV28 CASSFPGVTEAFF
TRBJ1-2 TRBV20-1 CSARGLTGTGTRANYGYTF
TRBJ2-7 TRBV20-1 CSARISGSYEQYF
TRBJ1-1 TRBV29-1 CSVLRDKEDFF
TRBJ2-1 TRBV29-1 CSVEKAGGPYNEQFF
TRBJ2-3 TRBV7-9 CASSAPIRDTQYF
TRBJ2-1 TRBV12-3/TRBV12-4 CASSSATSGNEQFF
TRBJ2-1 TRBV5-1 CASSQSALRNEQFF
TRBJ2-3 TRBV28 CASSASGTRISTDTQYF
TRBJ2-4 TRBV12-3/TRBV12-4 CATRQGKNIQYF
TRBJ2-3 TRBV29-1 CSVKEISGGQKDTQYF
TRBJ2-4 TRBV20-1 CSARVGDRANIQYF
TRBJ2-7 TRBV28 CASNPPWAYEQYF
TRBJ2-3 TRBV20-1 CSAAGTSETDTQYF
TRBJ2-7 TRBV27 CASSSRNTSYEQYF
TRBJ2-2 TRBV29-1 CSVVLRAAGAGELFF
TRBJ2-1 TRBV10-2 CASSESSREYEQFF
TRBJ2-7 TRBV15 CATSRTYQGGYEQYF
TRBJ2-7 TRBV7-2 CASSLGEGSYEQYF
TRBJ1-1 TRBV7-6 CASSLEAGGVSGAFF
TRBJ2-1 TRBV9 CASSVDGGDEQFF
TRBJ2-7 TRBV27 CASKRLAGSTEQYF
TRBJ2-1 TRBV12-3/TRBV12-4 CASSPTPSSYNEQFF
TRBJ1-5 TRBV30 CAWSMGTGGRPQHF
TRBJ1-1 TRBV28 CASSPDSTEAFF
TRBJ2-7 TRBV11-2 CASSLNWGLKVYEQYF
TRBJ2-6 TRBV14 CASSQARVLTF
TRBJ2-1 TRBV7-9 CASSLDSWGSYNEQFF
TRBJ2-1 TRBV5-1 CASSPQEVAGSYNEQFF
TRBJ2-5 TRBV24-1 CATGDGRQETQYF
TRBJ2-3 TRBV14 CGSSQVSLAGDTQYF
TRBJ2-7 TRBV11-1 CASSGQGNYEQYF
TRBJ2-2 TRBV12-3/TRBV12-4 CASSLAGTGTGELFF
TRBJ1-1 TRBV5-6 CASSLGELNTEAFF
TRBJ1-2 TRBV15 CAHRGRRYGYTF
TRBJ2-1 TRBV9 CASSGRTGRVNEQFF
TRBJ2-5 TRBV7-9 CASSSTARQETQYF
TRBJ2-3 TRBV27 CASKDGTMSTDTQYF
TRBJ1-2 TRBV5-5 CASSSAGVAHSGGDTF
TRBJ2-7 TRBV20-1 CSARVQDWDEQYF
TRBJ2-5 TRBV15 CATSRDRVGLETQYF
TRBJ2-5 TRBV7-3 CASGQSGSLAETQYF
TRBJ2-7 TRBV9 CASSVESSGNYEQYF
TRBJ1-2 TRBV20-1 CSARFSGDYGYTF
TRBJ2-1 TRBV29-1 CSVGPGLEWDEQFF
TRBJ2-2 TRBV28 CASSDPGHLGIYTGELFF
TRBJ2-7 TRBV27 CASSLIGEAVYEQYF
TRBJ2-5 TRBV7-6 CASSPRQPQETHYF